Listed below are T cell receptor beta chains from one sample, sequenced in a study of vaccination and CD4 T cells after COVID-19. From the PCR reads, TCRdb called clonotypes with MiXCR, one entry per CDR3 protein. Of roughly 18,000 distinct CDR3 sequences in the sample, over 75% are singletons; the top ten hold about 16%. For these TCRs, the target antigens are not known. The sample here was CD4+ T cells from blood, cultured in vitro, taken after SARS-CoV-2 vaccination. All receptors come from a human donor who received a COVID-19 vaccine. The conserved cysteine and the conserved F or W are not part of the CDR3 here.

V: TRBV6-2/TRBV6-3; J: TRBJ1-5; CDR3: ASSSGVERH
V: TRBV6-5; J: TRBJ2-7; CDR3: ASSYQGQGINEQY
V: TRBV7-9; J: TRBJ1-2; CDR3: ASSSKIGGNGYT
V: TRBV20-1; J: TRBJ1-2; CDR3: SARDSGYLRNYGYT
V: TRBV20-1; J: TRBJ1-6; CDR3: SALRQGRGSPLH
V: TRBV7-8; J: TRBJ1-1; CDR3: ASSLGRFRTGVTEAF
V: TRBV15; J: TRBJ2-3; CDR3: ATSREGGGEDTQY
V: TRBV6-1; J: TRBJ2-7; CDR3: ASSPNAEQY
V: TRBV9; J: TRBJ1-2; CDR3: ASSVDPGQGSGGYT
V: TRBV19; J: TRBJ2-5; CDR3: ASSTGGGQETQY
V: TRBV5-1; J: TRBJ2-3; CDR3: ASSLGGFRTDTQY
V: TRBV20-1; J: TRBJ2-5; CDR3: SARSLAGGQWETQY
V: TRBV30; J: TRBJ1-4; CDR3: AWTHGYGSGDEKLF
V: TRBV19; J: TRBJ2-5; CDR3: ASSIVGEGQETQY
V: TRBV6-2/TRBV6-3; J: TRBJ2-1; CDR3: ASSRNIGQGVSEQF
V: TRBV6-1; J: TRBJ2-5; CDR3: ASSTRVVRTQY
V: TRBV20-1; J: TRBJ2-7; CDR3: SARDRVSSYEQY
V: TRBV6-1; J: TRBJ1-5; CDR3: ASRGGNQPQH
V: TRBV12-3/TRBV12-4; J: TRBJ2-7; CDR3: ASSQTRLAGSSYEQY
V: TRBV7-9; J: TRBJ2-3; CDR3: ASSLRGAGDTQY
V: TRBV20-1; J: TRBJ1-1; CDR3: SALGDRANTEAF
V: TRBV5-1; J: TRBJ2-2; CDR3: ASSLAGAYTGELF
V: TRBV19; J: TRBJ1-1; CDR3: ASSVGQGTKYF
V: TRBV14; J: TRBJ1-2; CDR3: ASSPTPGLRGGYT
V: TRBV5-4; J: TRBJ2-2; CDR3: ASSQSTGELF
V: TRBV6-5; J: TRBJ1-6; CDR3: ASSYSRGTGDSPLH
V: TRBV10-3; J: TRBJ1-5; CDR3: ASSYQRQTYSNQPQH
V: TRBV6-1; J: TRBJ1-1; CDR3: ASGRTNTEAF
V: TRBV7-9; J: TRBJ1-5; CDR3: ASSKQGPNQPQH
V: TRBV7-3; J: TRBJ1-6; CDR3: ASSLNPGMNSPLH
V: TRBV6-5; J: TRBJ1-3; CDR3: ASSYGLTGSGNTIY
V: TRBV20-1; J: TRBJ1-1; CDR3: SAIRQGPMNTEAF
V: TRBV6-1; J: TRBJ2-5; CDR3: ASSPEPVGAWETQY
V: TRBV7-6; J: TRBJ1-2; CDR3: ASSRTESYGYT
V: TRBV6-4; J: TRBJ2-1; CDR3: ASSYSSRGGQHNEQF
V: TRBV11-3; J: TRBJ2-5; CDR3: ASSFQGLAGQETQY
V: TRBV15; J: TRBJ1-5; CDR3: ATSWRTGGGQPQH
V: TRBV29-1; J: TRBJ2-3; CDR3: SVDGSGGTDTQY
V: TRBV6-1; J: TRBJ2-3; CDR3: ASRPPDITDTQY
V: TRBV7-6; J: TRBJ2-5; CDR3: ASSFQRETQY
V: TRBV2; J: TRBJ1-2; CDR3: ASRGGLNYGYT
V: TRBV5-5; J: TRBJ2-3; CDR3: ASGKAGGDDTQY
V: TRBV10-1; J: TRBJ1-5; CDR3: ASSEWLRGNQPQH
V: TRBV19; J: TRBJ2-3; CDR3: ASSIADTQY
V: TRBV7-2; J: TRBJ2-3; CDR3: ASSLAQAQY
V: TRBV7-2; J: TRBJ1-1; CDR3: ASSPYRGSTEAF
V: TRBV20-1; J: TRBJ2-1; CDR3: SASEGGEGNEQF